The entry below describes one T cell receptor (beta chain). Its target is not known. The data belong to a study of T cell responses to AZD1222 COVID-19 vaccine. TCRdb keeps only in-frame clones here, not all; method: immunoSEQ multiplex PCR. The data show 80,000 to 100,000 clones, with under 90% seen just once and 2.8% held by the top ten. Broader study findings: Most donors were white British and more were female, and clonal diversity was possibly underestimated. Reports say nearly half of spike-specific TCRs go after unmutated variant regions. The number of AZD1222 recipients seropositive at baseline was only six. When two AZD1222 doses had been given, Spike-specific TCR breadth and depth rose.

The clonotype originates from an adult in good health. The source was peripheral blood, collected on day 0 of MenACWY control vaccination.

The CDR3 DNA follows: TGCGCCAGCAGCTTGGGACAGGCGGCAGATACGCAGTATTTT. This sequence encodes CASSLGQAADTQYF. The V and J genes are TRBV5-1 and TRBJ2-3; weak D call: TRBD1 (6 bases). Trimming took 0 bases from V and 4 from J, leaving 9 bases between them. The CDR3 totals 14 residues. Germline assignment: CDR1 SGHRS and CDR2 YFSETQ.